This entry describes one T cell receptor (beta chain). Its antigen is currently unknown. These data originate in a study of T cells in localized non-small cell lung cancer. Findings and limits, study-wide: Turning up in adjacent lung were a median 57 of the top 100 tumor clones. Highest T cell clonality was seen in uninvolved adjacent lung, surpassing that measured in tumor.

Germline V gene data show CDR1 as MGHRA and CDR2 as YSYEKL. Trimming left V 0 bases short and J 0 bases short, with 9 bases between. This CDR3 comprises 16 residues. Here immunoSEQ multiplex PCR was the method, and the copy in TCRdb shows in-frame clones only, minus some. Here the sample spans around 20,000 clones, 70% to 90% being singletons. The material sequenced was peripheral blood, taken before any cancer treatment. The genes are TRBV4-1 and TRBJ2-1; tentatively, D is TRBD2 (5 bases). This TCR derives from a man aged 35 to 69 with stage I lung adenocarcinoma. Here the CDR3 reads CASSQDSGSSYNEQFF. The DNA for the CDR3 is TGCGCCAGCAGCCAAGATTCGGGGAGCTCCTACAATGAGCAGTTCTTC.